This TCR beta chain originates from a study of T cell responses to AZD1222 COVID-19 vaccine. The CDR3 is 14 residues long. J gave up 8 bases and V 5 bases, and 5 bases lay outside the gene matches. CDR1 and CDR2 (germline): SGHTA, FQGTGA. Assay used: immunoSEQ multiplex PCR; TCRdb lists only in-frame clones, some missing. The table lists under 30,000 clones, 80% to 90% of them singletons. The clonotype originates from an adult who received the AZD1222 COVID-19 vaccine. The chain couples TRBV7-3 to TRBJ2-7, with 14 bases aligning to TRBD2. The sample consisted of peripheral blood, taken 28 days after the second AZD1222 dose. In DNA, the CDR3 is TGTGCCAGCAGCCCGGGGACTAGCGGGAGCCAGCAGTACTTC. It codes for CASSPGTSGSQQYF.